Below, 25 T cell receptor beta chains from the same sample are listed, as sequenced in a study of blood T cell repertoires in COVID-19. The assay was immunoSEQ multiplex PCR, and TCRdb's table has in-frame clones only and misses some. The sample carries about 390,000 clones, around 87% recorded once. The source material was PBMCs or T cells enriched from blood (not recorded which). The receptors here all came from a woman between 50 and 59 years old who had recovered from COVID-19.

The rearrangement links TRBV30 to TRBJ1-1; 7 bases map to TRBD1. The V and J ends lost 5 bases and 0 bases, in that order; junction bases with no gene match: 3. The V gene's germline CDR1 is GTSNPN and CDR2 SVGIG (reference sequence). The CDR3 runs to 13 residues. The CDR3 DNA reads as TGTGCCTGGGGCAGGGGGTTGAACACTGAAGCTTTCTTT. Translation: CAWGRGLNTEAFF.

The chain couples TRBV7-2 to TRBJ1-2, with D unresolved. CDR1 is SGHTA and CDR2 is FQGNSA in the germline V gene. This CDR3 has 14 amino acids. Trimming cost V 1 base and J 4 bases, with 10 bases left between them. CDR3 DNA sequence: TGTGCCAGCAGCTTAGACCCGGGTGGCTATGGCTACACCTTC. Translating gives CASSLDPGGYGYTF. Combining the CDR3 with reference TRBV7-2 and TRBJ1-2 gives the whole variable domain GAGVSQSPSNKVTEKGKDVELRCDPISGHTALYWYRQSLGQGLEFLIYFQGNSAPDKSGLPSDRFSAERTGGSVSTLTIQRTQQEDSAVYLCASSLDPGGYGYTFGSGTRLTVV.

The chain is built from TRBV18 and TRBJ2-5; no clear D. Trimming removed 5 bases at V and 3 bases at J, with 13 bases between. The CDR3 contains 14 residues. CDR1 is KGHSH, CDR2 LQKENI, per germline. In nucleotides, the CDR3 is TGTGCCAGCTCATTCATAGACATCGAAGAGACCCAGTACTTC. It encodes CASSFIDIEETQYF. Together with reference TRBV18 and TRBJ2-5, the CDR3 gives the full variable domain: NAGVMQNPRHLVRRRGQEARLRCSPMKGHSHVYWYRQLPEEGLKFMVYLQKENIIDESGMPKERFSAEFPKEGPSILRIQQVVRGDSAAYFCASSFIDIEETQYFGPGTRLLVL.

The genes are TRBV25-1 and TRBJ1-4; a weak D match, TRBD1 (6 bases). Per germline, CDR1 MGHDK and CDR2 SYGVNS. Trimming left V 2 bases short and J 6 bases short, with 13 bases between. The CDR3 extends over 15 amino acids. CDR3 sequence reads: CASSEVGRGYEKLFF. The CDR3 DNA reads as TGTGCCAGCAGTGAAGTGGGCAGGGGATATGAAAAACTGTTTTTT.

The chain recombines TRBV7-8 with TRBJ2-5; the D gene is possibly TRBD1 (5 bases). The CDR3 runs 14 residues. Trimming left V 1 base short and J 0 bases short, with 6 bases between. Germline V CDR1 and CDR2: SGHVS, FQNEAQ. Here the CDR3 DNA reads TGTGCCAGCAGCTTAGGCAGGGACCAAGAGACCCAGTACTTC. This encodes CASSLGRDQETQYF.

The chain joins TRBV5-1 to TRBJ1-1, with a weak D call TRBD1 (5 bases). Between the trimmed V and J ends, which lost 0 bases and 0 bases, there was a span of 9 bases. The CDR3 loop spans 15 amino acids. Germline CDR1 is SGHRS and CDR2 is YFSETQ. DNA of the CDR3: TGCGCCAGCAGCTTGGCCCAGGGTTTGAACACTGAAGCTTTCTTT. Residues: CASSLAQGLNTEAFF.

The CDR3 coding sequence is TGTGCCAGTAGTATAGATCGGGGGGCGAACACCGGGGAGCTGTTTTTT. It is translated as CASSIDRGANTGELFF. This sequence joins TRBV19 and TRBJ2-2; TRBD2 agrees at 7 bases. The trim removed 0 bases at V and 0 bases at J, leaving 1 base unmatched. CDR3 size: 16 residues. The V gene's germline CDR1 is LNHDA and CDR2 SQIVND (reference sequence).

The chain recombines TRBV19 with TRBJ1-2, with 8 bases lining up with TRBD1. Germline CDR1 and CDR2: LNHDA and SQIVND (reference sequence). V was pared by 5 bases and J by 2 bases, with 7 bases of the junction left unmatched. This CDR3 has 15 amino acids. The CDR3 DNA is TGTGCCAGTAGTTCCTGGGACAGGTGGAACTATGGCTACACCTTC. Its protein product is CASSSWDRWNYGYTF.

This rearrangement joins TRBV7-9 to TRBJ2-3; 10 positions agree with TRBD2. The CDR3 has 16 amino acids. Germline assignment: CDR1 SEHNR and CDR2 FQNEAQ (reference sequence). The J segment lost 4 bases and the V segment lost 2 bases, leaving 6 bases of the junction unmatched. The CDR3 sequence: CASSLMESGGADTQYF. The CDR3 nucleotides read TGTGCCAGCAGCTTAATGGAGAGCGGGGGGGCAGATACGCAGTATTTT. Full variable domain (missing parts from reference TRBV7-9 and TRBJ2-3): DTGVSQNPRHKITKRGQNVTFRCDPISEHNRLYWYRQTLGQGPEFLTYFQNEAQLEKSRLLSDRFSAERPKGSFSTLEIQRTEQGDSAMYLCASSLMESGGADTQYFGPGTRLTVL.

The V call is TRBV25-1, the J call TRBJ2-2, with D tentatively TRBD2 (6 bases). The CDR3 is 14 residues long. Trimming cost V 2 bases and J 6 bases, with 10 bases left between them. Germline lookup yields CDR1 MGHDK and CDR2 SYGVNS. CDR3: CASSEEWGAGELFF. As DNA, the CDR3 is TGTGCCAGCAGTGAAGAGTGGGGGGCCGGGGAGCTGTTTTTT.

The V gene is TRBV3-1 (or the pseudogene TRBV3-2), the J gene TRBJ2-7; D gene ambiguous. Looked up from germline, CDR1 is LGHDT and CDR2 is YNNKEL (reference sequence). The CDR3 loop spans 11 amino acids. With 3 bases removed from V and 6 bases from J, the gap between germline ends came to 6 bases. CDR3 protein: CASSHAGEQYF. The CDR3 DNA reads TGTGCCAGCAGCCACGCAGGCGAGCAGTACTTC.

V and J are TRBV7-3 and TRBJ2-2; D remains ambiguous. From germline, CDR1 is SGHTA and CDR2 FQGTGA. Trimming removed 4 bases from V and 7 bases from J, with 16 bases in between. CDR3 size: 15 residues. This CDR3 is CASSSPLYVGGELFF. The CDR3 nucleotides are TGTGCCAGCAGCTCCCCACTTTACGTCGGCGGGGAGCTGTTTTTT. Full variable domain (missing parts from reference TRBV7-3 and TRBJ2-2): GAGVSQTPSNKVTEKGKYVELRCDPISGHTALYWYRQSLGQGPEFLIYFQGTGAADDSGLPNDRFFAVRPEGSVSTLKIQRTERGDSAVYLCASSSPLYVGGELFFGEGSRLTVL.

The V gene is TRBV18, the J gene TRBJ1-1; TRBD1 might be the D (6 bases). Trimming took 5 bases from V and 6 from J, leaving 16 bases between them. From germline, CDR1 is KGHSH and CDR2 LQKENI. This CDR3 spans 14 amino acids. In nucleotides, the CDR3 is TGTGCCAGCTCATTCGGCACAGGGCGGGCTGAAGCTTTCTTT. Translated: CASSFGTGRAEAFF.

V usage is TRBV19 and J usage is TRBJ1-2; D may be TRBD1 (6 bases). Looked up from germline, CDR1 is LNHDA and CDR2 is SQIVND (reference sequence). The ends were cut back, 6 bases at V and 4 bases at J, with 15 bases in the middle. This CDR3 has 14 amino acids. CDR3 residues: CASSRPGEGYGYTF. CDR3 DNA: TGTGCCAGTAGCCGCCCAGGGGAAGGCTATGGCTACACCTTC.

This sequence joins TRBV30 and TRBJ2-1; D is ambiguous. The V and J ends lost 2 bases and 5 bases respectively, with 16 bases between them. Germline CDR1 reads GTSNPN; CDR2 reads SVGIG (reference sequence). The CDR3 runs 15 residues. The CDR3 here is CAWSHPRPLNNEQFF. The CDR3 DNA follows: TGTGCCTGGAGTCACCCGAGGCCTCTTAACAATGAGCAGTTCTTC.

The chain uses TRBV27 and TRBJ2-2; 7 positions match TRBD2. The CDR3 has 13 residues. V was clipped by 5 bases and J by 3 bases; unmatched bases: 0. Per the germline V gene, CDR1 is MNHEY and CDR2 is SMNVEV (reference sequence). CDR3 sequence (DNA): TGTGCCAGCAGTAGCGGGGACACCGGGGAGCTGTTTTTT. Protein: CASSSGDTGELFF.

This clone was picked up a small number of times. The chain has TRBV18 and TRBJ1-4; weak D call: TRBD1 (5 bases). V shed 4 bases and J shed 6 bases, with 12 bases lying between them. The CDR3 spans 14 residues. The germline gives CDR1 KGHSH, CDR2 LQKENI. The CDR3 sequence: CASSQTGTDEKLFF. CDR3 nucleotides: TGTGCCAGCTCACAAACAGGCACGGATGAAAAACTGTTTTTT.

The chain links TRBV3-1 (or the pseudogene TRBV3-2) to TRBJ2-1; possibly TRBD1 for D (6 bases). Trimming left V 5 bases short and J 10 bases short, with 24 bases between. Germline loops: CDR1 LGHDT, CDR2 YNNKEL (reference sequence). This CDR3 has 16 amino acids. CDR3 nucleotide sequence: TGTGCCAGCAGCGAGGGGGATCTTTCGCCATTGGGGGAGCAGTTCTTC. It is translated as CASSEGDLSPLGEQFF.

This clone occurred once. The chain employs TRBV6-6 and TRBJ1-2, with TRBD1 matching 9 bases. The CDR3 is 13 residues long. Germline V gives CDR1 MNHNY, CDR2 SVGAGI (reference sequence). Losses at the gene ends were 5 bases for V and 5 bases for J; bases not matched to a gene: 3. The chain's CDR3 is CASSLQGAYGYTF. The DNA of the CDR3 is TGTGCCAGCAGTCTACAGGGGGCTTATGGCTACACCTTC.

The chain recombines TRBV7-9 with TRBJ1-1; possibly TRBD1 for D (6 bases). Germline assignment: CDR1 SEHNR and CDR2 FQNEAQ (reference sequence). Trimming took off 7 bases at V and 4 bases at J, with 19 bases between the two ends. This CDR3 is built from 15 residues. The CDR3: CASTLSGGRSTEAFF. For the CDR3, the DNA is TGTGCCAGCACCCTATCTGGGGGCAGGTCCACTGAAGCTTTCTTT.

The CDR3 nucleotides read TGTGCCAGCAGCCCCCCCGGGAGGACAAATGAAAAACTGTTTTTT. It specifies CASSPPGRTNEKLFF. This chain connects TRBV7-2 to TRBJ1-4; D is possibly TRBD1 (5 bases). Germline values: CDR1 SGHTA, CDR2 FQGNSA. V was cut by 5 bases and J by 5 bases, with 15 bases left in between. The CDR3 has 15 amino acids.

The J gene is TRBJ1-1, the V gene TRBV5-4; TRBD1 agrees at 7 bases. V was pared by 1 base and J by 2 bases, with 5 bases of the junction left unmatched. Germline V lookup: CDR1 SGHNT, CDR2 YYREEE (reference sequence). The CDR3 sequence is 15 residues long. CDR3 amino acids: CASSLPGTANTEAFF. CDR3 DNA: TGTGCCAGCAGCTTGCCCGGGACAGCTAACACTGAAGCTTTCTTT. The entire variable domain, with the rest obtained from reference TRBV5-4 and TRBJ1-1, is as follows: ETGVTQSPTHLIKTRGQQVTLRCSSQSGHNTVSWYQQALGQGPQFIFQYYREEENGRGNFPPRFSGLQFPNYSSELNVNALELDDSALYLCASSLPGTANTEAFFGQGTRLTVV.

The chain carries TRBV5-5 and TRBJ1-5, with no clear D. Between the trimmed V and J ends, which lost 0 bases and 7 bases, there was a span of 8 bases. The CDR3 has 13 residues. CDR1 and CDR2 (germline): SGHKS, YYEKEE (reference sequence). The CDR3 is CASSLDSQQPQHF. The CDR3 coding sequence is TGTGCCAGCAGCTTGGACAGCCAACAGCCCCAGCATTTT.

The rearrangement uses TRBV25-1 and TRBJ2-7, with 7 bases matching TRBD1. The CDR3 has 11 residues. J was trimmed by 6 bases and V by 5 bases; bases with no gene match: 1. Germline V gene sequence: CDR1 MGHDK, CDR2 SYGVNS. CDR3 bases: TGTGCCAGCAGTACAGGGGTCGAGCAGTACTTC. Translation: CASSTGVEQYF.

The chain joins TRBV5-1 to TRBJ2-3; D is undetermined. There are 13 residues in the CDR3. CDR1 SGHRS and CDR2 YFSETQ come from the germline V gene. V was trimmed by 4 bases and J by 6 bases, leaving 12 bases between them. The DNA of the CDR3 is TGCGCCAGCAGCCAGGCCCCAGTGGATACGCAGTATTTT. It codes for CASSQAPVDTQYF. The full variable domain, with the rest looked up from reference TRBV5-1 and TRBJ2-3, is KAGVTQTPRYLIKTRGQQVTLSCSPISGHRSVSWYQQTPGQGLQFLFEYFSETQRNKGNFPGRFSGRQFSNSRSEMNVSTLELGDSALYLCASSQAPVDTQYFGPGTRLTVL.